A selection of T cell receptor beta chains follows, all from one sample in a study of blood T cell repertoires in COVID-19. Data came from immunoSEQ multiplex PCR; TCRdb stores just in-frame clones and leaves some out. The data hold some 360,000 clones, with roughly nine tenths observed a single time. The sample comprised peripheral blood. Every receptor here comes from a woman between 55 and 75 years old with COVID-19, enrolled during active disease. Each CDR3 is given with its conserved first and last residue. The D gene is left open where the match is weak. The size field is filled for only some rows; it gives once, few, many or a size class.

CDR3aa	CDR3nt	len	d_gene	abundance	v_gene	j_gene
CASSSREAINEKLFF	TGTGCCAGCAGTTCTCGGGAGGCGATTAATGAAAAACTGTTTTTT	15	-	once	TRBV7-6	TRBJ1-4
CASVLRVAKETQYF	TGTGCCAGCGTCCTCAGGGTAGCCAAAGAGACCCAGTACTTC	14	-	-	TRBV25-1	TRBJ2-5
CASSEEGFYEQYF	TGTGCCAGCAGTGAGGAGGGTTTTTACGAGCAGTACTTC	13	-	-	TRBV6-1	TRBJ2-7
CASSFSGGASYNEQFF	TGTGCCAGCAGCTTTAGCGGGGGGGCCTCCTACAATGAGCAGTTCTTC	16	TRBD2	-	TRBV11-2	TRBJ2-1
CASSMSQGADTQYF	TGTGCCAGTAGTATGAGTCAGGGTGCAGATACGCAGTATTTT	14	-	few	TRBV19	TRBJ2-3
CASSRGQGIDTF	TGTGCCAGCAGTCGCGGACAGGGTATCGACACCTTC	12	TRBD1	-	TRBV6-5	TRBJ1-2
CASSLVQGARNTIYF	TGCGCCAGCAGCTTGGTGCAGGGGGCTAGGAACACCATATATTTT	15	TRBD1	once	TRBV5-1	TRBJ1-3
CASSPLEATNEKLFF	TGTGCCAGCAGTCCACTAGAAGCAACTAATGAAAAACTGTTTTTT	15	-	-	TRBV27	TRBJ1-4
CSVAEGSDTQYF	TGCAGCGTTGCGGAGGGATCAGATACGCAGTATTTT	12	-	-	TRBV29-1	TRBJ2-3
CASSLNRAEKLFF	TGTGCCAGCAGTTTAAACAGGGCTGAAAAACTGTTTTTT	13	-	many	TRBV12-3/TRBV12-4	TRBJ1-4
CASRSGAALYGYTF	TGTGCCAGCAGATCAGGGGCCGCCCTCTATGGCTACACCTTC	14	-	-	TRBV2	TRBJ1-2
CASSPGLAGGNEQFF	TGTGCCAGCAGCCCAGGACTAGCGGGGGGCAATGAGCAGTTCTTC	15	TRBD2	-	TRBV5-4	TRBJ2-1
CASSYKKGSGNTIYF	TGTGCCAGCAGTTACAAGAAGGGGTCTGGAAACACCATATATTTT	15	-	-	TRBV6-5	TRBJ1-3
CASRSRGGAETQYF	TGTGCCAGCAGGTCCCGGGGGGGTGCAGAGACCCAGTACTTC	14	TRBD2	few	TRBV7-6	TRBJ2-5
CASSVGQNYGYTF	TGTGCCAGCAGCGTAGGACAGAACTATGGCTACACCTTC	13	-	few	TRBV9	TRBJ1-2
CASSPGTPPWTQYF	TGCGCCAGCAGCCCCGGGACTCCCCCATGGACCCAGTACTTC	14	-	few	TRBV10-2	TRBJ2-5
CASSTQGVGTGELFF	TGTGCCAGCAGCACGCAGGGGGTGGGCACCGGGGAGCTGTTTTTT	15	TRBD1	few	TRBV9	TRBJ2-2
CASRPGQNRGTEAFF	TGTGCCAGCAGGCCCGGACAGAATCGAGGCACTGAAGCTTTCTTT	15	-	once	TRBV6-5	TRBJ1-1
CASSPRGYADTQYF	TGTGCCAGCAGCCCTCGGGGGTATGCAGATACGCAGTATTTT	14	-	-	TRBV27	TRBJ2-3
CASSDGTSGMWGANVLTF	TGTGCCAGCAGTGACGGGACTAGCGGTATGTGGGGGGCCAACGTCCTGACTTTC	18	TRBD2	-	TRBV6-4	TRBJ2-6
CASSPRGLAGTNEQFF	TGTGCCAGCAGCCCAAGAGGACTAGCGGGGACGAATGAGCAGTTCTTC	16	TRBD2	once	TRBV9	TRBJ2-1
CAISESREGGLHLHF	TGTGCCATCAGTGAGTCCCGGGAAGGAGGACTTCACCTCCACTTT	15	-	-	TRBV10-3	TRBJ1-6
CASSRYDSLYEQYF	TGTGCCAGCAGCCGCTACGACAGTCTCTACGAGCAGTACTTC	14	-	-	TRBV5-5	TRBJ2-7
CASSKGLAGTDTQYF	TGTGCCAGCAGTAAGGGACTAGCGGGAACAGATACGCAGTATTTT	15	TRBD2	-	TRBV6-5	TRBJ2-3
CTSSQGRSAGGRSNTGELFF	TGCACCAGCAGCCAAGGGCGCTCGGCGGGGGGTAGGTCGAACACCGGGGAGCTGTTTTTT	20	-	-	TRBV1	TRBJ2-2
CASSLAGGPGNTIYF	TGTGCCAGCAGCTTGGCGGGAGGGCCCGGAAACACCATATATTTT	15	-	-	TRBV5-4	TRBJ1-3
CASSWGDSGNTIYF	TGTGCCAGCAGCTGGGGGGACTCTGGAAACACCATATATTTT	14	-	medium-sized	TRBV7-2	TRBJ1-3
CASSEAPGTQYGYTF	TGTGCCAGCAGTGAAGCGCCGGGAACCCAGTATGGCTACACCTTC	15	-	-	TRBV6-1	TRBJ1-2
CASQGGNTEAFF	TGTGCCAGTCAGGGGGGCAACACTGAAGCTTTCTTT	12	TRBD1	-	TRBV19	TRBJ1-1
CASSGGTGTSMNTEAFF	TGTGCCAGCAGCGGGGGGACAGGCACTTCCATGAACACTGAAGCTTTCTTT	17	TRBD1	-	TRBV7-6	TRBJ1-1
CASSIREGLEQYF	TGTGCCAGTAGTATCCGGGAGGGGCTTGAGCAGTACTTC	13	TRBD2	-	TRBV19	TRBJ2-7
CASSPPGTSQQYF	TGTGCCAGCAGCCCCCCCGGGACATCCCAGCAGTATTTT	13	-	-	TRBV7-9	TRBJ2-3
CASSQGSPLGSSYEQYF	TGTGCCAGCAGCCAGGGGTCCCCCCTGGGTAGCTCCTACGAGCAGTACTTC	17	-	-	TRBV7-6	TRBJ2-7
CASSFSQTGVNYGYTF	TGTGCCAGCAGCTTCAGCCAGACAGGGGTGAACTATGGCTACACCTTC	16	TRBD1	few	TRBV9	TRBJ1-2
CASSLPSGANVLTF	TGTGCCAGCAGCTTACCTTCTGGGGCCAACGTCCTGACTTTC	14	-	once	TRBV7-8	TRBJ2-6
CASSLVDSWGNQPQHF	TGTGCCAGCAGCTTAGTGGACAGCTGGGGCAATCAGCCCCAGCATTTT	16	-	-	TRBV7-2	TRBJ1-5
CASSVGVGGGSPLHF	TGTGCCAGCAGCGTAGGGGTAGGGGGCGGATCACCCCTCCACTTT	15	TRBD1	-	TRBV9	TRBJ1-6
CASSSQTQGNEQFF	TGTGCCAGCAGTTCACAAACTCAGGGAAATGAGCAGTTCTTC	14	-	-	TRBV6-5	TRBJ2-1
CASSSQGSGQPQHF	TGCGCCAGCAGTTCACAGGGGTCGGGGCAGCCCCAGCATTTT	14	TRBD1	-	TRBV10-2	TRBJ1-5
CASSGTSLETQYF	TGTGCCAGCAGTGGCACTAGTTTAGAGACCCAGTACTTC	13	-	-	TRBV2	TRBJ2-5
CASSVGEISNEKLFF	TGTGCCAGCAGCGTAGGAGAGATATCAAATGAAAAACTGTTTTTT	15	-	-	TRBV9	TRBJ1-4
CASSQNRARQSLGYTF	TGCGCCAGCAGCCAAAACCGGGCCCGACAGTCACTTGGCTACACCTTC	16	-	few	TRBV4-1	TRBJ1-2